Listed here are 17 T cell receptor beta chains from one sample, sequenced in a study of a mutant IDH1 vaccine in newly diagnosed glioma. Their antigen targets remain unknown. Regarding time point: week 47, end of study. The investigators gave 300 ug of mutant IDH1 20-mer peptide in each vaccine dose, together with topical imiquimod. Repertoires were generated with immunoSEQ multiplex PCR, while TCRdb's copy carries only in-frame clones and drops some. The data show tens of thousands of clones, 76% seen once. The source was PBMCs, collected from a glioma patient whose treatment included an IDH1 peptide vaccine. These receptor sequences come from a woman aged 40 to 50 with glioma. Some clones in this sample may be carry-over from other donors' samples.

Regarding this clone: At the DNA level, this CDR3 is encoded by other sequences in the same sample as well. V and J are TRBV2 and TRBJ2-5; no firm D call. This CDR3 spans 13 amino acids. Germline CDR1 and CDR2: SNHLY and FYNNEI. Trimming cost V 4 bases and J 0 bases, with 6 bases left between them. The CDR3 DNA sequence: TGTGCCAGCAGTGTCCGCTACCAAGAGACCCAGTACTTC. Translating it yields CASSVRYQETQYF.

This chain connects TRBV2 to TRBJ2-7, with a possible D match to TRBD1 (5 bases). V lost 3 bases to trimming and J lost 6 bases, with 6 bases between them. Germline V gene data show CDR1 as SNHLY and CDR2 as FYNNEI. This CDR3 spans 11 amino acids. The CDR3 loop is CASSDTGEQYF. CDR3 coding DNA: TGTGCCAGCAGTGATACAGGCGAGCAGTACTTC. Full variable domain (remainder filled in from reference TRBV2 and TRBJ2-7): EPEVTQTPSHQVTQMGQEVILRCVPISNHLYFYWYRQILGQKVEFLVSFYNNEISEKSEIFDDQFSVERPDGSNFTLKIRSTKLEDSAMYFCASSDTGEQYFGPGTRLTVT.

This clone showed up just once. This rearrangement joins TRBV6-6 to TRBJ1-5, with unresolved D. Germline V gives CDR1 MNHNY, CDR2 SVGAGI (reference sequence). There are 16 residues in the CDR3. Trimming left V 3 bases short and J 2 bases short, with 14 bases between. The CDR3: CASSYWLDGGNQPQHF. The DNA for the CDR3 is TGTGCCAGCAGTTATTGGCTGGACGGTGGCAATCAGCCCCAGCATTTT.

The genes are TRBV18 and TRBJ1-4, with D possibly TRBD1 on 5 matching bases. V was trimmed by 3 bases and J by 8 bases, leaving 16 bases between them. The CDR3 is made up of 15 amino acids. Germline-derived CDR1 and CDR2 are KGHSH and LQKENI. CDR3 amino acids: CASSPNRGSEEKLFF. The DNA for the CDR3 is TGTGCCAGCTCACCGAACCGGGGGTCTGAGGAAAAACTGTTTTTT.

Written as DNA, the CDR3 is TGTGCCAGCTCAAGGACAGGGGGTCTCAACACCATATATTTT. This gives the protein CASSRTGGLNTIYF. The V and J genes are TRBV18 and TRBJ1-3; 10 bases fit TRBD1. The CDR3 runs 14 residues. The junction had 5 bases not matched to a gene; V was cut back by 5 bases and J by 7 bases. Looked up from germline, CDR1 is KGHSH and CDR2 is LQKENI.

The gene calls are TRBV6-5 and TRBJ2-7; D not resolved. The germline V and J ends were trimmed by 5 bases and 4 bases, with 15 bases remaining between them. CDR1 and CDR2 from the germline V gene are MNHEY and SVGAGI. The CDR3 runs to 14 residues. CDR3 in amino acids: CASSDKWALYEQYF. The DNA of the CDR3 is TGTGCCAGCAGTGACAAGTGGGCCCTATACGAGCAGTACTTC.

The V and J genes are TRBV5-1 and TRBJ2-7, with a tentative D call TRBD2 (5 bases). Between the trimmed V and J ends, which lost 7 bases and 3 bases, there was a span of 23 bases. The CDR3 length is 16 residues. From germline, CDR1 is SGHRS and CDR2 YFSETQ. DNA for the CDR3: TGCGCCAGCGCGCCAGGAGAGGGATTACGCCTCTACGAGCAGTACTTC. Its translation: CASAPGEGLRLYEQYF.

The sample holds a few counts of this clone. The chain combines TRBV7-9 with TRBJ1-1, with D possibly TRBD1 on 6 matching bases. CDR1 SEHNR and CDR2 FQNEAQ come from the germline V gene (reference sequence). V was clipped by 4 bases and J by 1 base, with 10 bases between them. The CDR3 is 14 residues long. The CDR3 DNA follows: TGTGCCAGCAGCTACAGGACAGAGAACACTGAAGCTTTCTTT. Its protein product is CASSYRTENTEAFF.

The sample holds a few counts of this clone. The chain combines TRBV2 with TRBJ1-6; D is undetermined. The length of the CDR3 is 15 residues. The germline gives CDR1 SNHLY, CDR2 FYNNEI. With 3 bases removed from V and 7 bases from J, the gap between germline ends came to 13 bases. As DNA, the CDR3 is TGTGCCAGCAGTGACCCGACTGTGACCAATTCACCCCTCCACTTT. Translation: CASSDPTVTNSPLHF.

This clone was observed a handful of times. Here the CDR3 reads CASSAPGQRSSGNTIYF. The CDR3 DNA follows: TGTGCCAGCAGCGCCCCGGGACAGAGGAGCTCTGGAAACACCATATATTTT. V and J are TRBV7-8 and TRBJ1-3, with 7 nucleotides matching TRBD1. Trimming removed 5 bases from V and 0 bases from J; junction bases left unmatched: 10. The CDR3 has 17 amino acids. Germline CDR1 reads SGHVS; CDR2 reads FQNEAQ.

The rearrangement uses TRBV11-2 and TRBJ2-5, with D uncertain. V dropped 5 bases and J dropped 2 bases, with 9 bases sitting between them. The CDR3 is 13 amino acids. Per germline, CDR1 SGHAT and CDR2 FQNNGV. Written as DNA, the CDR3 is TGTGCCAGCAGCCTGGTTAGACAAGAGACCCAGTACTTC. Its translation: CASSLVRQETQYF.

The CDR3 spells CASSSFTLGVSIFAEAFF. The CDR3, as DNA: TGTGCCAGCAGTTCATTTACCCTGGGGGTCTCAATATTCGCTGAAGCTTTCTTT. V usage is TRBV27 and J usage is TRBJ1-1, with D possibly being TRBD1 (5 bases). Trimming left V 4 bases short and J 6 bases short, with 27 bases between. The germline gives CDR1 MNHEY, CDR2 SMNVEV (reference sequence). The CDR3 runs 18 residues.

This clone was observed once. The V call is TRBV11-1, the J call TRBJ2-1, with TRBD2 matching 14 bases. The CDR3 is made up of 17 amino acids. With 5 bases clipped from V and 7 bases from J, the junction kept 10 bases outside the gene matches. The V gene's germline CDR1 is SGHAT and CDR2 FQDESV (reference sequence). CDR3 nucleotides: TGTGCCAGCAGCCCTCCCGGACTAGCGGGGGGTTGGAATGAGCAGTTCTTC. Amino acids: CASSPPGLAGGWNEQFF.

The V gene is TRBV4-2, the J gene TRBJ2-5; tentatively, D is TRBD1 or TRBD2 (5 bases each). V lost 0 bases, J lost 5 bases, and 10 bases lay in between. The CDR3 contains 14 residues. Germline CDR1 is LGHNA and CDR2 is YNFKEQ. CDR3 residues: CASSQETGRETQYF. In DNA form, the CDR3 reads TGTGCCAGCAGCCAAGAGACGGGGCGGGAGACCCAGTACTTC.

The rearrangement joins TRBV29-1 to TRBJ2-2, with D possibly TRBD2 on 5 matching bases. The CDR3 is 15 amino acids. Germline V gives CDR1 SQVTM, CDR2 ANQGSEA. V gave up 2 bases and J gave up 3 bases, with 13 bases separating them. The CDR3 sequence: CSVESGPRDTGELFF. The CDR3 DNA sequence: TGCAGCGTTGAAAGCGGACCGAGGGACACCGGGGAGCTGTTTTTT.

J is TRBJ1-2 and V is TRBV7-2; D possibly corresponds to TRBD1 (5 bases). The CDR3 is 14 residues long. Trimming removed 7 bases at V and 2 bases at J, with 14 bases between. Germline CDR1 SGHTA, CDR2 FQGNSA. In nucleotides, the CDR3 is TGTGCCAGCAAGGAGGGGTCCTCCAACTATGGCTACACCTTC. Translated: CASKEGSSNYGYTF.

The chain couples TRBV7-6 to TRBJ1-1; possible D gene TRBD1, 6 bases. CDR1 SGHVS and CDR2 FNYEAQ come from the germline V gene. Trimming took 5 bases from V and 5 from J, leaving 12 bases between them. CDR3 size: 13 residues. In DNA, the CDR3 is TGTGCCAGCAGCGAGGGGGGCATGACTGAAGCTTTCTTT. Amino acids: CASSEGGMTEAFF. The complete variable domain, with remaining parts taken from reference TRBV7-6 and TRBJ1-1, reads GAGVSQSPRYKVTKRGQDVALRCDPISGHVSLYWYRQALGQGPEFLTYFNYEAQQDKSGLPNDRFSAERPEGSISTLTIQRTEQRDSAMYRCASSEGGMTEAFFGQGTRLTVV.